Described below is a single T cell receptor beta chain sequence and its context. This entry is derived from a study of blood T cell repertoires in COVID-19. Whole-study context: Italy, Spain and the United States were the sources of the convalescent and acute COVID-19 samples.

Here immunoSEQ multiplex PCR was the method, and the copy in TCRdb shows in-frame clones only, minus some. The data hold hundreds of thousands of clones, with roughly 83% observed a single time. Sequenced: peripheral blood. This receptor was taken from a woman of 80 years or more with acute or convalescent COVID-19.

Written as DNA, the CDR3 is TGTGCCACCAGCAGAGCTAGTTCAACCTACGAGCAGTACTTC. Encoded protein: CATSRASSTYEQYF. V and J are TRBV15 and TRBJ2-7; D call uncertain. CDR3 length equals 14 residues. Germline V gives CDR1 LNHNV, CDR2 YYDKDF (reference sequence). V dropped 1 base and J dropped 2 bases, with 9 bases sitting between them.